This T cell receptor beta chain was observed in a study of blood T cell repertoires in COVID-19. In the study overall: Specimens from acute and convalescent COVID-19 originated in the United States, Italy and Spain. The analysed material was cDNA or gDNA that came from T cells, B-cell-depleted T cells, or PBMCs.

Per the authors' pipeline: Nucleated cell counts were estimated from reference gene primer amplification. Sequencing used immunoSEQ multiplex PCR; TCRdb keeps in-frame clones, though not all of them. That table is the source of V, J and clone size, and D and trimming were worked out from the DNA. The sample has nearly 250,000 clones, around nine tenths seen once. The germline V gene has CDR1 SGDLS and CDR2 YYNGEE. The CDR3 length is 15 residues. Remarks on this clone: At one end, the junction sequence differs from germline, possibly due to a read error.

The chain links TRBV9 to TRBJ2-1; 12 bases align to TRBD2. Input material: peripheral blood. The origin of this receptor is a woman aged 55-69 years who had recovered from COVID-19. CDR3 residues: CASSASGGAYDEQFF. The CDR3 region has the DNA TGTGCCAGCAGCGCTAGCGGGGGGGCCTACGATGAGCAGTTCTTC.